Listed below are T cell receptor beta chains from one sample, sequenced in a study of patients and donors after allogeneic stem cell transplantation. TCRdb fed the RT-PCR reads into MiXCR, producing one record per CDR3 protein. Of roughly 880,000 distinct CDR3 sequences detected, roughly 17% appear once; the ten largest clones hold roughly 6%. The sequenced sample was blood, either unsorted or a sorted T cell fraction (not recorded which). Every receptor here comes from a human donor who was either an allogeneic HSCT recipient or a stem cell or donor lymphocyte infusion donor (not recorded which). It is not recorded whose cells these are; they may come from a transplant donor. CDR3s include the opening cysteine and the closing phenylalanine or tryptophan. D genes are given only for firm matches. Clone size, where shown, is once, few, many, or a class for clones that have expanded.

abundance,v_gene,j_gene,d_gene,CDR3nt,CDR3aa
few,TRBV4-3,TRBJ1-3,NA,TGCGCCAGCAGCCAAGACGATTCAGGGGGAAACACCATATATTTT,CASSQDDSGGNTIYF
NA,TRBV5-6,TRBJ1-1,NA,TGTGCCAGCAGCTTGGGACTTCGCTGGGGCGACACTGAAGCTTTCTTT,CASSLGLRWGDTEAFF
NA,TRBV18,TRBJ2-3,NA,TGTGCCAGCTCACCCACCGGAATGAGAGATACGCAGTATTTT,CASSPTGMRDTQYF
few,TRBV20-1,TRBJ1-2,NA,TGCAGTGCCAGACCGGATAACTATGGCTACACCTTC,CSARPDNYGYTF
few,TRBV15,TRBJ1-2,TRBD1,TGTGCCGGGTGGACAGGGGGCAATGACAACTATGGCTACACCTTC,CAGWTGGNDNYGYTF
many,TRBV7-9,TRBJ1-5,NA,TGTGCCAGCAGCTTAGAGACGGAGACCAATCAGCCCCAGCATTTT,CASSLETETNQPQHF
NA,TRBV10-3,TRBJ1-2,NA,TGTGCCATCAGTGAGTCGCAGAGCAGGACAGCTTATGGCTACACCTTC,CAISESQSRTAYGYTF
NA,TRBV30,TRBJ1-1,NA,TGTGCCTGGAGTGTGGGGGGCGTCCACACTGAAGCTTTCTTT,CAWSVGGVHTEAFF
NA,TRBV27,TRBJ2-3,NA,TGTGCCAGCATCGGGGCAGGGGCAAATACGCAGTATTTT,CASIGAGANTQYF
NA,TRBV5-1,TRBJ2-2,NA,TGCGCCAGCACCGCCGTACAGGGCACCGGGGAGCTGTTTTTT,CASTAVQGTGELFF
few,TRBV7-3,TRBJ2-7,TRBD2,TGTGCCAGCAGCTTAATGGCGGGGGGGCGGTACGAGCAGTACTTC,CASSLMAGGRYEQYF
NA,TRBV12-3/TRBV12-4,TRBJ2-7,TRBD2,TGTGCCAGCAGTCGGGGGACTAGCGGGGCCCGCTCCTACGAGCAGTACTTC,CASSRGTSGARSYEQYF
NA,TRBV5-1,TRBJ2-7,NA,TGCGCCAGCAGCTTGGTCCCAGCCCCAGGATACGAGCAGTACTTC,CASSLVPAPGYEQYF
few,TRBV6-1,TRBJ2-3,NA,TGTGCCAGCAGACCTTACTGGTCGGACAGTAACACAGATACGCAGTATTTT,CASRPYWSDSNTDTQYF
few,TRBV12-3/TRBV12-4,TRBJ1-2,NA,TGTGCCAGCAGTCGTGACTCTCGAGCCGGGACCCATGGCTACACCTTC,CASSRDSRAGTHGYTF
NA,TRBV10-3,TRBJ1-1,NA,TGTGCCATCAGGCGGACAGCTATGAACACTGAAGCTTTCTTT,CAIRRTAMNTEAFF
NA,TRBV11-3,TRBJ2-5,NA,TGTGCCAGCAGCCCCGGGGTAAAAGAGACCCAGTACTTC,CASSPGVKETQYF
NA,TRBV6-1,TRBJ2-1,NA,TGTGCCAGCAGAGTGAAGATCGGGGGACAGCCCTACAATGAGCAGTTCTTC,CASRVKIGGQPYNEQFF
NA,TRBV5-8,TRBJ1-4,NA,TGTGCCAGCAGCATACCGGAGTCTAATGAAAAACTGTTTTTT,CASSIPESNEKLFF
NA,TRBV12-3/TRBV12-4,TRBJ1-2,NA,TGTGCCAGCAGGCTGACAGCGGACTATGGCTACACCTTC,CASRLTADYGYTF
NA,TRBV5-5,TRBJ2-1,NA,TGTGCCAGCACCACGTCGGGGGCCTCCGGGCCCAATGAGCAGTTCTTC,CASTTSGASGPNEQFF
few,TRBV20-1,TRBJ2-7,NA,TGCAGTGCTGCTGCAATGACCTACGAGCAGTACTTC,CSAAAMTYEQYF
few,TRBV2,TRBJ2-3,NA,TGTGCCAGCAGTGCCTCCTCCGGGCCCGGGGATACGCAGTATTTT,CASSASSGPGDTQYF
many,TRBV12-3/TRBV12-4,TRBJ2-2,TRBD2,TGTGCCAGCAGCCCGGGACTAGCGAACACCGGGGAGCTGTTTTTT,CASSPGLANTGELFF
NA,TRBV11-3,TRBJ2-2,TRBD2,TGTGCCAGCAGCGCCCGGACTAGCGGGAGAGTAACCGGGGAGCTGTTTTTT,CASSARTSGRVTGELFF
NA,TRBV6-1,TRBJ2-5,NA,TGTGCCAGCAGTGATTTCCTAGGCCGGGAGACCCAGTACTTC,CASSDFLGRETQYF
few,TRBV5-1,TRBJ2-5,NA,TGCGCCAGCAGCTTGGACGTAGGAGAGACCCAGTACTTC,CASSLDVGETQYF
once,TRBV30,TRBJ1-2,NA,TGTGCCTGGGGTGTCCAGAGCCACTATGGCTACACCTTC,CAWGVQSHYGYTF
NA,TRBV29-1,TRBJ1-2,NA,TGCAGCGTTCTCTCCGGGGCTAACTATGGCTACACCTTC,CSVLSGANYGYTF
few,TRBV18,TRBJ2-3,NA,TGTGCCAGCTCACCCTTCGGCACAGCCACAGATACGCAGTATTTT,CASSPFGTATDTQYF
many,TRBV18,TRBJ1-1,NA,TGTGCCAGCAGTCCGACATTGAACACTGAAGCTTTCTTT,CASSPTLNTEAFF
NA,TRBV12-3/TRBV12-4,TRBJ2-4,TRBD1,TGTGCCAGCAGTTTTAGAATAGAGGGGGCAAGGAAAAACATTCAGTACTTC,CASSFRIEGARKNIQYF
NA,TRBV12-3/TRBV12-4,TRBJ1-6,NA,TGTGCCAGCAGGAGGTCTGGGGATTCACCCCTCCACTTT,CASRRSGDSPLHF
NA,TRBV7-9,TRBJ2-3,NA,TGTGCCAGCACCCTAACGGGATTTGCAGATACGCAGTATTTT,CASTLTGFADTQYF
few,TRBV28,TRBJ1-2,NA,TGTGCCAGCAGTGCCGTGAGTGAGGGCTACACCTTC,CASSAVSEGYTF
NA,TRBV28,TRBJ2-7,TRBD2,TGTGCCAGCAGTCCCGGGGGACTAGCGGGAGTAGGCGAGCAGTACTTC,CASSPGGLAGVGEQYF
NA,TRBV12-3/TRBV12-4,TRBJ2-7,TRBD2,TGTGCCAGCAGTTTCCTTAGCGGGGGGGCCGACGAGCAGTACTTC,CASSFLSGGADEQYF
few,TRBV12-5,TRBJ2-1,NA,TGTGCTAGTGGTTTACCCTCTAGCGATATTGAGCAGTTCTTC,CASGLPSSDIEQFF
NA,TRBV9,TRBJ2-7,NA,TGTGCCAGCAGCGTAGTCCCCACAGGAGCCACATCCGAGCAGTACTTC,CASSVVPTGATSEQYF
NA,TRBV6-5,TRBJ2-1,TRBD2,TGTGCCAGCAGTTACCCGACTAGCTCCAATGAGCAGTTCTTC,CASSYPTSSNEQFF
many,TRBV24-1,TRBJ2-3,NA,TGTGCCACCAGTGATCCCGGGACACTCACAGATACGCAGTATTTT,CATSDPGTLTDTQYF
NA,TRBV12-3/TRBV12-4,TRBJ2-1,TRBD1,TGTGCCAGCAATTCCGGACAGGGAAGGGTGCAGTTCTTC,CASNSGQGRVQFF
once,TRBV12-3/TRBV12-4,TRBJ2-7,NA,TGTGCCAGCAGTAGTGTCCGAACCTACGAGCAGTACTTC,CASSSVRTYEQYF
NA,TRBV7-3,TRBJ2-1,NA,TGTGCCAGCAGCCTGGGACCCGCCTCCTACAATGAGCAGTTCTTC,CASSLGPASYNEQFF
NA,TRBV14,TRBJ1-2,NA,TGTGCCAGCAGCCAAGGGATGAACTATGGCTACACCTTC,CASSQGMNYGYTF
NA,TRBV12-3/TRBV12-4,TRBJ2-3,NA,TGTGCCAGCAGACCCGGAGCCTACACAGATACGCAGTATTTT,CASRPGAYTDTQYF
NA,TRBV2,TRBJ2-4,NA,TGTGCCAGCAGTGATTCAACCGATAGAAGAGGGAACATTCAGTACTTC,CASSDSTDRRGNIQYF
few,TRBV20-1,TRBJ2-7,TRBD2,TGCAGTGCTAGAGATCGAACCCAGCGGGGTTCCTACGAGCAGTACTTC,CSARDRTQRGSYEQYF